This T cell receptor (beta chain) is from a study of T-cell reconstitution after alpha-beta-depleted transplantation in children. General study points: Several hundred rapidly expanded clones from non-depleted graft cells reportedly supplied alpha-beta T cells about two months post-transplant. Newly produced T cells mostly accounted for T-cell counts and diversity one year post-transplant.

Preparation of the TCRbeta library was carried out with unique molecular identifiers. Each CDR3 protein gets one entry after TCRdb re-called the PCR reads with MiXCR. This table holds 200,000 to 300,000 distinct CDR3 sequences, 20% to 30% found once. This clonotype showed up just a few times. As yet, its antigen is unknown. The CDR3 has 15 amino acids. The ends lost 2 bases at V and 5 bases at J; junction bases unmatched: 9. CDR1 and CDR2 from the germline V gene are SGHRS and YFSETQ. The V call is TRBV5-1, the J call TRBJ2-7; 8 nucleotides agree with TRBD2. This sequence originates from a female patient aged 2-10 years who had a stem cell transplant for congenital amegakaryocytic thrombocytopenia, so the T cells may come from the graft donor. The material was PBMCs, mostly from graft donor cells, obtained 360 days after TCRalphabeta/CD19-depleted stem cell transplant. CDR3 protein: CASSFSGGPGDEQYF. The CDR3 bases are TGCGCCAGCAGCTTTTCGGGAGGGCCTGGCGACGAGCAGTACTTC.